Sequencing of this T cell receptor (beta chain) was carried out in a study of regulatory T cells in long-lasting Graves disease (dated by TCRdb to the early 2020s). For the study in its entirety: Antithyroid drugs had been taken for less than 3 months by newly diagnosed Graves' disease patients. This study used TCR sequencing and RNA sequencing of peripheral blood to compare persistent Graves' disease patients against newly diagnosed Graves' disease patients. A total of around 35 samples underwent TCR sequencing, from about 13 patients with persistent Graves' disease and 20 patients with newly diagnosed Graves' disease. The study was registered as a clinical trial and conducted in China. Overall study outcomes, separate from this receptor: Only the TCR beta chain was sequenced and analyzed. Compared with newly diagnosed patients, patients with persistent Graves' disease had lower TCR Shannon entropy and fewer highly expanded clones, which suggests clonal expansion. As a limitation, the authors acknowledged that the small sample size may reduce accuracy. Persistent disease showed preferential use of TRBV28, TRBJ1-2 and TRBJ2-5, whereas newly diagnosed disease favored TRBV20-1 and TRBJ2-1. The study examined only peripheral blood because the primary lesion, thyroid tissue, could not be accessed. A larger number of public clonotypes was shared among persistent patients (around 2,700) than among newly diagnosed patients (more than 850).

The library was generated by multiplex PCR. The sequencing machine was an Illumina HiSeq 4000. TCR beta libraries were built with iRepertoire HTBI primers and Arm-PCR amplification of CDR3 regions. Gel purification was performed on PCR products prior to sequencing. On the study's bioinformatics: A total of 62 TRBV and more than twelve TRBJ segments were identified across samples and were used for gene usage analysis of CDR3 amino acid clonotypes. Filtered high-quality paired reads were merged into contigs using COPE and FqMerger. BLAST was used to align contigs to the IMGT TRBV, TRBD and TRBJ reference genes, and CDR3 was defined following IMGT. Any clonotype with a frequency above 0.1% was classified as a highly expanded clone. Shannon entropy was used to measure repertoire diversity, and the Gini coefficient was used to measure V-J evenness. A clonotype found in more than one individual was treated as public. TCRdb applied fastp at Q25 and MiXCR to the public reads, then kept only in-frame beta chains. Rows with one shared CDR3 protein collapse into an entry with the most common genes and DNA. These V and J calls rely on TCRdb rather than the paper's analysis. The sample data list 350,000 to 500,000 distinct CDR3 sequences, and about a sixth of these were observed just once. About 10% of the sample is taken by the ten largest.

From the cysteine through the phenylalanine, the CDR3 covers 16 amino acids. This entry keeps only the CDR3 DNA: 48 bases, framed from base 1. Trimmed from V: 7 bases; trimmed from J: 6 bases; junction bases lacking a gene match: 11. CDR1 SEHNR and CDR2 FQNEAQ were looked up in the germline V gene (reference sequence). This sample's time point label indicates: newly diagnosed GD, antithyroid drugs for less than 3 months. For both TCR sequencing and RNA sequencing, RNA was extracted from PBMCs in TRIzol. Graves' disease was diagnosed according to American Thyroid Association guidelines. The patients came from an endocrinology department in Xi'an, China. Each patient gave 8.5 to 9.5 milliliters of peripheral blood, collected in an EDTA anticoagulant tube. PBMCs were isolated by Ficoll Paque Plus density gradient separation without further T cell sorting. An Agilent 2100 Bioanalyzer and agarose gel were used to check RNA quality, and a NanoDrop 2000 was used to measure RNA concentration.

Notes on this clonotype: Its antigen target is currently unknown. No per-base quality is available; no much larger clone lies one base away.

These same data were also listed under a study on T cells in Graves' hyperthyroidism and ophthalmopathy. From the second report: Graves' hyperthyroidism was defined as stable when no progression to ophthalmopathy occurred over 18 months of follow-up. Hyperthyroidism patients were aged 18 to 65 years and newly diagnosed, with disease duration of less than 2 months. The study excluded patients with uncontrolled infections, other autoimmune diseases, pregnancy or lactation. Diagnoses were based on clinical symptoms, serum thyroxine and TRAb, thyroid ultrasound and orbital computed tomography. The TCR CDR3 was subjected to a first round of RT-PCR using the HTBI primer set and the Qiagen OneStep RT-PCR kit. Most expanded thyroid clonotypes (frequency above 0.001) were also found in blood, which suggests that blood repertoires may mirror thyroid immune responses. A 13 V-J signature model separated ophthalmopathy from stable hyperthyroidism, with 87.88% sensitivity and 81.08% specificity in cross-validation and 80%/75% in testing. During validation, the model predicted progression to ophthalmopathy a median of around 7 months ahead of onset, with 60% to 71% sensitivity and 72.22% specificity. To identify TCR V-J signatures that set the groups apart, the researchers used a discovery cohort of about a hundred patients, made up of roughly 40 with Graves' ophthalmopathy and approximately 57 with stable Graves' hyperthyroidism. Whether ophthalmopathy could be predicted prospectively was tested in an independent validation cohort made up of some 20 hyperthyroidism patients plus 17 patients who later progressed to ophthalmopathy. The 100 discovery patients were divided at random into training and test sets in a 7:3 ratio. Thyroid tissue and blood T-cell repertoires from six Graves' hyperthyroidism patients were also compared in the study. Once sampling was done, hyperthyroidism patients were given methimazole at a starting dose of 30 mg daily, whereas ophthalmopathy patients were given high-dose intravenous methylprednisolone. Libraries were constructed in a second round of multiplex PCR, after which size selection and purification were carried out. Libraries were sequenced paired-end with 100 bp reads on an Illumina HiSeq2000. SOAPnuke was used to process the raw data, removing reads that contained adapters or uncalled bases, had a mean Phred below 15, or lacked an exact match to the constant primer or identifier. COPE v1.2.5 was used to merge the high-quality paired reads, and each unique nucleotide sequence was defined as a clonotype. Clonotypes were aligned to IMGT TRBV, TRBD and TRBJ reference segments using MiTCR v1.1. Analysis was restricted to V-J combinations with a frequency above 0.0001, which covered 98% to 99.2% of repertoires. The TCS score was defined as F50 (clonal expansion) divided by E x V (chaos), with BLOSUM62-based TCRdist calculated between CDR3 peptides within each V-J. Welch's t-statistics and random forest reduced approximately 520 V-J features to 10 to 15, which were used in a naive Bayes classifier (R e1071). Sample size was not statistically predetermined, and investigators were not blinded to group allocation. According to the paper, TCR Vbeta CDR3 sequencing was carried out on 120 to 150 peripheral blood samples, which came from under 50 ophthalmopathy, 75 or so hyperthyroidism and about 17 progressor patients.

The sequence was collected from a woman aged 25 to 39 with Graves disease. Donor details come from another sample of the same person, matched by shared clones. The chain is made from TRBV7-9 and TRBJ1-3, and 11 bases in between align with TRBD1. The material was peripheral blood mononuclear cells (PBMCs), obtained at new diagnosis, from a patient treated with antithyroid drugs. The CDR3: CASTSDRGLPLNTIYF. The DNA sequence is TGTGCCAGCACCTCGGACAGGGGGCTTCCCCTAAACACCATATATTTT. Beyond the CDR3, the reference TRBV7-9 and TRBJ1-3 genes provide the residues; the full variable domain reads: DTGVSQNPRHKITKRGQNVTFRCDPISEHNRLYWYRQTLGQGPEFLTYFQNEAQLEKSRLLSDRFSAERPKGSFSTLEIQRTEQGDSAMYLCASTSDRGLPLNTIYFGEGSWLTVV.